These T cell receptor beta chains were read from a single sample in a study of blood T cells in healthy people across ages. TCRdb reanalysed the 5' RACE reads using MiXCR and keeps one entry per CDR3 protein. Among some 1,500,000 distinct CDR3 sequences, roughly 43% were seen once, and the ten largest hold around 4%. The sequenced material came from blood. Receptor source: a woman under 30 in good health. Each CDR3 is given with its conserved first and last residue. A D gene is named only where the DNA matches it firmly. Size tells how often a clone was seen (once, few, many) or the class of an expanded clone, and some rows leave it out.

TGTGCCAGCAGCTCTTCAGGGATCGTGAATGAGCAGTTCTTC	CASSSSGIVNEQFF	few	-	TRBV7-2	TRBJ2-1
TGTGCCAGTAGGCGGGGGCGCGAACAGCCCCAGCATTTT	CASRRGREQPQHF	-	-	TRBV19	TRBJ1-5
TGTGCCAGCAGTTTTGCGGGACTTAACTATGGCTACACCTTC	CASSFAGLNYGYTF	-	-	TRBV28	TRBJ1-2
TGCGCCAGCAGCTTCTCTGCAGGGGAGTTGCGGACTGAAGCTTTCTTT	CASSFSAGELRTEAFF	few	-	TRBV5-1	TRBJ1-1
TGCAGTGCTAGAAGGGGGGAGTACGAGCAGTACTTC	CSARRGEYEQYF	once	-	TRBV20-1	TRBJ2-7
TGCGCCAGCAGCAAAAGACAGGGTAGGGATCAGCCCCAGCATTTT	CASSKRQGRDQPQHF	few	TRBD1	TRBV5-1	TRBJ1-5
TGTGCCAGCAGCGTAGACGGCGGACTAGCGGGCTGGGGGAGGTCCAATGAGCAGTTCTTC	CASSVDGGLAGWGRSNEQFF	-	TRBD2	TRBV9	TRBJ2-1
TGTGCCAGCAGTGTACAGTTTAGCAATCAGCCCCAGCATTTT	CASSVQFSNQPQHF	-	-	TRBV2	TRBJ1-5
TGTGCCAGCAGCCAAGCTAGCGGGAGGAGCACAGATACGCAGTATTTT	CASSQASGRSTDTQYF	-	TRBD2	TRBV3-1	TRBJ2-3
TGCGCCAGCAGCCAACTACGAAAAGGGGGCAATCAGCCCCAGCATTTT	CASSQLRKGGNQPQHF	-	-	TRBV4-1	TRBJ1-5
TGTGCCAGCAGCTCAGGGGAAAAGCCAGATACGCAGTATTTT	CASSSGEKPDTQYF	few	-	TRBV11-2	TRBJ2-3
TGTGCCAGCAGTAACCCCGGGACAGGGATCGGAAACATTCAGTACTTC	CASSNPGTGIGNIQYF	-	TRBD1	TRBV6-6	TRBJ2-4
TGTGCCACCAGCGTGAGCGCAAGCTCCTACGAGCAGTACTTC	CATSVSASSYEQYF	-	-	TRBV15	TRBJ2-7
TGTGCCAGCAGCCACTTGACTAGCGGGAGTCATGAGCAGTTCTTC	CASSHLTSGSHEQFF	few	TRBD2	TRBV4-2	TRBJ2-1
TGTGCCAGCAGGTCGACAGGGTCGGGCTATGGCTACACCTTC	CASRSTGSGYGYTF	few	TRBD1	TRBV6-2/TRBV6-3	TRBJ1-2
TGTGCCGGCAGTACCCCTCGAGGCAGCGCTAGCACAGATACGCAGTATTTT	CAGSTPRGSASTDTQYF	-	-	TRBV12-3/TRBV12-4	TRBJ2-3
TGTGCCTGGAGACGGGAGCCCTACAATGAGCAGTTCTTC	CAWRREPYNEQFF	few	-	TRBV30	TRBJ2-1
TGCAGTGCCCCCACAGGGGATAGGTTAGAAGCTTTCTTT	CSAPTGDRLEAFF	few	TRBD1	TRBV20-1	TRBJ1-1
TGTGCCAGCAGTTCGTCCCCATCCACAGATACGCAGTATTTT	CASSSSPSTDTQYF	-	-	TRBV27	TRBJ2-3
TGTGCCAGCACATCCTTTAGCGGGGCCTACAATGAGCAGTTCTTC	CASTSFSGAYNEQFF	-	TRBD2	TRBV28	TRBJ2-1
TGTGCCGGCAGTTCCCTAGTGGATGAGCAGTTCTTC	CAGSSLVDEQFF	-	-	TRBV7-9	TRBJ2-1
TGTGCCAGCAGCTTAGATGGGGAGACCCCTGGCTACACCTTC	CASSLDGETPGYTF	-	-	TRBV7-2	TRBJ1-2
TGTGCCAGCAGCTTCTTGGACAGGGGGCGCTTAAATCGGCCCCAGCATTTT	CASSFLDRGRLNRPQHF	-	TRBD1	TRBV7-2	TRBJ1-5
TGCAGCGTCATGAGGGCAGGGAGCGGCGAGCAGTACTTC	CSVMRAGSGEQYF	-	-	TRBV29-1	TRBJ2-7
TGTGCCAGCAGATCTTCAGGGTTCTACGAGCAGTACTTC	CASRSSGFYEQYF	few	-	TRBV12-3/TRBV12-4	TRBJ2-7
TGTGCCAGCAGCCTCACCCTCGGACGAAGTGAAAAACTGTTTTTT	CASSLTLGRSEKLFF	-	-	TRBV4-2	TRBJ1-4
TGCAGCGTTCGAGCGGGGACCTACGAGCAGTACTTC	CSVRAGTYEQYF	-	TRBD2	TRBV29-1	TRBJ2-7
TGTGCCAGCAGCCAAGGCGGGGGCCACCATCACGATGAGCAGTTCTTC	CASSQGGGHHHDEQFF	-	-	TRBV3-1	TRBJ2-1
TGCAGTGCTAGTTGGGGAACCACAGATACGCAGTATTTT	CSASWGTTDTQYF	-	-	TRBV20-1	TRBJ2-3
TGTGCCAGCAGTTCTTCCGGGACTAGCGGGAATGAGCAGTTCTTC	CASSSSGTSGNEQFF	many	TRBD2	TRBV27	TRBJ2-1
TGCAGTGCTAGTGGTCTGATAAACAATGAGCAGTTCTTC	CSASGLINNEQFF	-	-	TRBV20-1	TRBJ2-1
TGCGCCAGCAGCTTGGCCCTAGCGGGAGGGTGGAGTGAGCAGTTCTTC	CASSLALAGGWSEQFF	few	TRBD2	TRBV5-1	TRBJ2-1
TGTGCCTGGAGGGGGGGCCGCACAGATACGCAGTATTTT	CAWRGGRTDTQYF	-	-	TRBV30	TRBJ2-3
TGCAGTGCTAGAGATTTTGGCAGGGTGGACACTGAAGCTTTCTTT	CSARDFGRVDTEAFF	-	-	TRBV20-1	TRBJ1-1
TGTGCCAGCAGTTCGGGAGGGAATGGCTACACCTTC	CASSSGGNGYTF	-	-	TRBV7-8	TRBJ1-2
TGTGCCAGCAGTTACGGGAGACTAGCATCATACAATGAGCAGTTCTTC	CASSYGRLASYNEQFF	-	TRBD2	TRBV6-6	TRBJ2-1
TGTGCCAGCACGGACAGCAGCGGACAGGACCACGAGCAGTACTTC	CASTDSSGQDHEQYF	-	TRBD1	TRBV6-2/TRBV6-3	TRBJ2-7
TGTGCCAGCAGTGGCGGGGGGAATGAGCAGTTCTTC	CASSGGGNEQFF	many	TRBD2	TRBV6-1	TRBJ2-1
TGCAGTGCTACCAAGACAGGGTATAATGGCTACACCTTC	CSATKTGYNGYTF	-	TRBD1	TRBV20-1	TRBJ1-2
TGTGCCAGCAGTTTTGGGCAGGGGTTCTCCTACGAGCAGTACTTC	CASSFGQGFSYEQYF	few	-	TRBV12-3/TRBV12-4	TRBJ2-7
TGTGCCACCGGCAGAGCCACTAGCGGGGCGGTCCACAATGAGCAGTTCTTC	CATGRATSGAVHNEQFF	-	TRBD2	TRBV15	TRBJ2-1
TGTGCCAGCAGCTTTGTAGCGGGAGAAAGTACTGAGCAGTTCTTC	CASSFVAGESTEQFF	few	TRBD2	TRBV7-8	TRBJ2-1
TGTGCTAGTGGCCTGGAGCTGGTGGGGGCTCGGGCCAAAAACATTCAGTACTTC	CASGLELVGARAKNIQYF	few	-	TRBV12-5	TRBJ2-4
TGCAGTGCCGGGGGACGGAGCGGGAGGGCCCTCACAGATACGCAGTATTTT	CSAGGRSGRALTDTQYF	-	TRBD2	TRBV20-1	TRBJ2-3
TGTGCCATCAGTGAGTCGAACGGGAACTATGGCTACACCTTC	CAISESNGNYGYTF	few	-	TRBV10-3	TRBJ1-2
TGTGCCAGCAGATCCGGGACCCAAAACAATGAGCAGTTCTTC	CASRSGTQNNEQFF	-	-	TRBV12-3/TRBV12-4	TRBJ2-1
TGTGCCAGCAGCTTCAGGAGGTACCGGGACACAGGTTATGGCTATGGCTACACCTTC	CASSFRRYRDTGYGYGYTF	few	-	TRBV7-9	TRBJ1-2
TGCAGTGCGAACCAGGGGGCGGATGGCTACACCTTC	CSANQGADGYTF	-	TRBD1	TRBV20-1	TRBJ1-2
TGCGCCAGCAGCCGACAGGGGTCGAGTCAGCCCCAGCATTTT	CASSRQGSSQPQHF	-	TRBD1	TRBV4-1	TRBJ1-5
TGTGCCAGCAGTTACTCGGGAGGGGGCCTGAGCTCCTACAATGAGCAGTTCTTC	CASSYSGGGLSSYNEQFF	few	-	TRBV6-5	TRBJ2-1
TGCGCCAGCAGCAGAGGACTAGCGGGAAAGGGGAGCACAGATACGCAGTATTTT	CASSRGLAGKGSTDTQYF	-	TRBD2	TRBV5-1	TRBJ2-3
TGTGCCAGCAGCCCCGAGACAGGGGTTGGCTACACCTTC	CASSPETGVGYTF	few	TRBD1	TRBV12-3/TRBV12-4	TRBJ1-2
TGTGCCAGCAGCCGCAGGGGGACTAATGAAAAACTGTTTTTT	CASSRRGTNEKLFF	-	TRBD1	TRBV7-9	TRBJ1-4
TGTGCCAGCAAGCTAGAGAGCACAGATACGCAGTATTTT	CASKLESTDTQYF	-	-	TRBV10-3	TRBJ2-3
TGTGCCAGCAGCTTAGATCTTTACAATGGGCAGTTCTTC	CASSLDLYNGQFF	-	-	TRBV7-3	TRBJ2-1
TGTGCCATCAGTATCCTGGACACCGGGGAGCTGTTTTTT	CAISILDTGELFF	-	-	TRBV10-3	TRBJ2-2